These T cell receptor beta chains were read from a single sample in a study of T cell repertoires in cytomegalovirus infection. Their cognate antigens are unknown. TCRdb analysed the reads with MiXCR anew, one entry per CDR3 protein. Seen here are 650,000 to 900,000 distinct CDR3 sequences, about 33% observed once, and the top ten hold around 11%. The sequenced sample was cultured CD8+ T cells from PBMCs, obtained from culture after CMV antigen stimulation. Receptors originate from a human donor in good health (CMV status not recorded). Some clones in this sample may be carry-over from other donors' samples. The CDR3 runs from the conserved cysteine through the conserved F or W. D genes are given only for firm matches. Only some rows state a clone size, as once, few, many or a class for expanded clones.

j_gene: TRBJ2-7
d_gene: -
abundance: -
v_gene: TRBV19
CDR3aa: CASSTEGHPYEQYF
CDR3nt: TGTGCCAGTAGTACGGAGGGACACCCCTACGAGCAGTACTTC

j_gene: TRBJ1-4
d_gene: -
abundance: -
v_gene: TRBV20-1
CDR3aa: CSAREAGAPLGEKLFF
CDR3nt: TGCAGTGCTAGAGAGGCAGGGGCCCCGTTAGGGGAAAAACTGTTTTTT

j_gene: TRBJ2-1
d_gene: -
abundance: once
v_gene: TRBV9
CDR3aa: CASAGDVSDRVNEQFF
CDR3nt: TGTGCCAGCGCGGGAGATGTGTCCGACAGGGTGAATGAGCAGTTCTTC

j_gene: TRBJ2-1
d_gene: TRBD1
abundance: -
v_gene: TRBV20-1
CDR3aa: CSAVTGDISYNEQFF
CDR3nt: TGCAGTGCGGTAACAGGGGATATATCCTACAATGAGCAGTTCTTC

j_gene: TRBJ2-1
d_gene: TRBD1
abundance: -
v_gene: TRBV15
CDR3aa: CATSRVRQGRYNEQFF
CDR3nt: TGTGCCACCAGCAGAGTTAGACAGGGGAGGTACAATGAGCAGTTCTTC

j_gene: TRBJ1-2
d_gene: -
abundance: few
v_gene: TRBV27
CDR3aa: CASSFGSPNYGYTF
CDR3nt: TGTGCCAGCAGTTTCGGCAGCCCTAACTATGGCTACACCTTC

j_gene: TRBJ1-2
d_gene: -
abundance: few
v_gene: TRBV20-1
CDR3aa: CSAIGEANYGYTF
CDR3nt: TGCAGTGCTATCGGCGAAGCTAACTATGGCTACACCTTC

j_gene: TRBJ2-1
d_gene: -
abundance: -
v_gene: TRBV7-6
CDR3aa: CASSLARTIDEQFF
CDR3nt: TGTGCCAGCAGCTTAGCCAGAACAATCGATGAGCAGTTCTTC

j_gene: TRBJ2-1
d_gene: TRBD2
abundance: few
v_gene: TRBV7-9
CDR3aa: CASSPPGTSAYNEQFF
CDR3nt: TGTGCCAGCAGCCCCCCGGGGACTAGCGCCTACAATGAGCAGTTCTTC

j_gene: TRBJ2-5
d_gene: -
abundance: few
v_gene: TRBV7-9
CDR3aa: CASSLRMDSSREAQYF
CDR3nt: TGTGCCAGCAGCCTTCGGATGGACAGCTCAAGAGAGGCCCAGTACTTC

j_gene: TRBJ2-7
d_gene: TRBD1
abundance: -
v_gene: TRBV6-1
CDR3aa: CVSSEGGFQGYEQYF
CDR3nt: TGTGTCAGCAGTGAAGGGGGCTTCCAGGGCTACGAGCAGTACTTC

j_gene: TRBJ2-5
d_gene: TRBD1
abundance: few
v_gene: TRBV24-1
CDR3aa: CATSDPDREETQYF
CDR3nt: TGTGCCACCAGTGACCCGGACAGGGAAGAGACCCAGTACTTC

j_gene: TRBJ1-1
d_gene: TRBD1
abundance: few
v_gene: TRBV7-3
CDR3aa: CASSVDRGPNTEAFF
CDR3nt: TGTGCCAGCAGCGTCGACAGGGGACCTAACACTGAAGCTTTCTTT

j_gene: TRBJ1-1
d_gene: -
abundance: -
v_gene: TRBV25-1
CDR3aa: CASSSNLKGAVNTEAFF
CDR3nt: TGTGCCAGCAGTTCCAATCTAAAAGGGGCCGTGAACACTGAAGCTTTCTTT

j_gene: TRBJ2-3
d_gene: -
abundance: few
v_gene: TRBV27
CDR3aa: CASSLFDDHTGGTDTQYF
CDR3nt: TGTGCCAGCAGTTTATTCGACGATCACACAGGAGGCACAGATACGCAGTATTTT

j_gene: TRBJ2-3
d_gene: TRBD2
abundance: once
v_gene: TRBV25-1
CDR3aa: CASSDLLGGGGDTQYF
CDR3nt: TGTGCCAGCAGTGACTTGCTGGGCGGGGGGGGAGATACGCAGTATTTT